These 27 T cell receptor beta chains originate from one sample sequenced in a study of shared clonotypes between healthy human individuals (dated by TCRdb to between 2020 and 2021). For the CD8 naive samples, CD45RO-negative cells were positively selected for CCR7, yielding a CD45RA+CCR7+ population from which TemRA cells were excluded. Libraries were built with the immunoSEQ multiplex PCR assay. In TCRdb, the immuneACCESS table is reduced to in-frame sequences with V and J assigned. These tables do not hold every clone; where another copy was compared, an unresolved V gene accounts for under half, and the others remain unexplained. This sample lists roughly 2.1 million clones; about 92% were detected once. The biggest ten clones account for 1.5% to 2% of the sample. Input material: naive CD8+ T cells from PBMCs. The cell subset or site label, read with the paper, signifies: CD45RA+CCR7+. Receptors originate from a man younger than 35 in good health. Some clones in this sample may be carry-over from other donors' samples.

This sequence joins TRBV5-1 and TRBJ1-2; 7 nucleotides line up with TRBD1. The CDR3 runs to 14 residues. The germline CDR1 and CDR2 sequences are SGHRS and YFSETQ. Trimming took 4 bases from V and 4 from J; bases not matched to a gene: 7. The CDR3 DNA reads as TGCGCCAGCAGCATCAGGGGGACCGGCTATGGCTACACCTTC. Its translation: CASSIRGTGYGYTF. The variable domain in full, with the rest retrieved from reference TRBV5-1 and TRBJ1-2, is KAGVTQTPRYLIKTRGQQVTLSCSPISGHRSVSWYQQTPGQGLQFLFEYFSETQRNKGNFPGRFSGRQFSNSRSEMNVSTLELGDSALYLCASSIRGTGYGYTFGSGTRLTVV.

CDR3 amino acids: CASRPGTRGNEQFF. The CDR3 DNA reads TGTGCCAGCAGGCCCGGGACTAGGGGGAATGAGCAGTTCTTC. The chain employs TRBV27 and TRBJ2-1; 8 bases match TRBD2. There are 14 residues in the CDR3. Germline trimming cut 6 bases from V and 7 bases from J; bases unmatched to any gene: 8. Germline values: CDR1 MNHEY, CDR2 SMNVEV (reference sequence).

This chain joins TRBV29-1 and TRBJ1-1; D ambiguous. Germline V lookup: CDR1 SQVTM, CDR2 ANQGSEA. This CDR3 region has 10 residues. V was pared by 7 bases and J by 1 base, with 4 bases between. The CDR3 reads CSGTNTEAFF. Here the CDR3 DNA reads TGCAGCGGGACGAACACTGAAGCTTTCTTT.

The gene calls are TRBV6-5 and TRBJ2-2; D unresolved. The length of the CDR3 is 14 residues. Germline loops: CDR1 MNHEY, CDR2 SVGAGI. V dropped 2 bases and J dropped 6 bases, with 10 bases sitting between them. The CDR3 region is CASSYVSSAGELFF. The CDR3 DNA is TGTGCCAGCAGTTACGTCAGTTCGGCCGGGGAGCTGTTTTTT.

This chain joins TRBV7-9 and TRBJ2-6; D uncertain. This CDR3 has 13 amino acids. In germline, CDR1 is SEHNR, CDR2 FQNEAQ (reference sequence). Between the trimmed V and J ends, which lost 5 bases and 10 bases, there was a span of 12 bases. The CDR3 nucleotides are TGTGCCAGCAGCCAGGCTCGAGCGAACGTCCTGACTTTC. Protein sequence: CASSQARANVLTF.

J is TRBJ1-3 and V is TRBV9; D not resolved. Trimming shortened V by 7 bases and J by 0 bases, and 14 bases separated the two germline ends. Germline V gene data show CDR1 as SGDLS and CDR2 as YYNGEE. The length of the CDR3 is 15 residues. Written as DNA, the CDR3 is TGTGCCAGCGGCGGCCTTTTTAGCTCTGGAAACACCATATATTTT. It translates to CASGGLFSSGNTIYF.

The rearrangement joins TRBV6-4 to TRBJ2-1; 9 bases fit TRBD1. V was clipped by 6 bases and J by 6 bases; unmatched bases: 9. Per germline, CDR1 MRHNA and CDR2 SNTAGT. The CDR3 covers 15 residues. The CDR3 nucleotides read TGTGCCAGCAGCCCCGACAGGGGGGCTGCCAATGAGCAGTTCTTC. Its protein is CASSPDRGAANEQFF.

The chain recombines TRBV19 with TRBJ1-3; no firm D call. In germline, CDR1 is LNHDA, CDR2 SQIVND (reference sequence). V was shortened by 6 bases and J by 5 bases, with 8 bases between the two germline ends. The CDR3 has 12 residues. The CDR3 sequence: CASRGPRNTIYF. The CDR3 DNA is TGTGCCAGTAGGGGTCCGAGAAACACCATATATTTT.

The chain joins TRBV5-1 to TRBJ2-5; 7 bases are shared with TRBD1. This CDR3 has 17 residues. The V segment lost 3 bases and the J segment 5 bases; nucleotides outside the gene matches: 16. Germline V lookup: CDR1 SGHRS, CDR2 YFSETQ. The CDR3, as DNA: TGCGCCAGCAGCTCCGCGACCGGGACAGCGAAATGGGAGACCCAGTACTTC. Its translation is CASSSATGTAKWETQYF.

The rearrangement links TRBV29-1 to TRBJ1-1, with 9 positions matching TRBD1. V lost 6 bases to trimming and J lost 6 bases; unmatched junction nucleotides: 5. Germline-derived CDR1 and CDR2 are SQVTM and ANQGSEA. The CDR3 is 12 residues long. The CDR3 sequence is CSVNGQGPEAFF. CDR3 coding DNA: TGCAGCGTCAATGGACAGGGGCCTGAAGCTTTCTTT.

The chain links TRBV6-1 to TRBJ1-2; D might be TRBD1 (5 bases). Trimming took 0 bases from V and 0 from J, leaving 8 bases between them. In germline, CDR1 is MNHNS, CDR2 SASEGT. The CDR3 consists of 15 residues. CDR3 DNA: TGTGCCAGCAGTGAAGCGCTGACAGCTAACTATGGCTACACCTTC. It is translated as CASSEALTANYGYTF.

The chain combines TRBV7-3 with TRBJ2-7; perhaps TRBD2 as D (6 bases). CDR1 and CDR2 from the germline V gene are SGHTA and FQGTGA. This CDR3 has 15 amino acids. Between the trimmed V and J ends, which lost 2 bases and 3 bases, there was a span of 14 bases. The CDR3 DNA sequence: TGTGCCAGCAGCTTAGGCTCGGGACTTATCTACGAGCAGTACTTC. It is translated as CASSLGSGLIYEQYF. Drawing the rest from reference TRBV7-3 and TRBJ2-7, the complete variable domain is GAGVSQTPSNKVTEKGKYVELRCDPISGHTALYWYRQSLGQGPEFLIYFQGTGAADDSGLPNDRFFAVRPEGSVSTLKIQRTERGDSAVYLCASSLGSGLIYEQYFGPGTRLTVT.

The chain combines TRBV28 with TRBJ2-1; the D is unclear. CDR1 and CDR2 from the germline V gene are MDHEN and SYDVKM. Trimming cost V 2 bases and J 1 base, with 9 bases left between them. CDR3 length equals 15 residues. DNA of the CDR3: TGTGCCAGCAGTTTAGACATCCGATCCTACAATGAGCAGTTCTTC. Its translation is CASSLDIRSYNEQFF.

V and J are TRBV19 and TRBJ1-2; D not resolved. From germline, CDR1 is LNHDA and CDR2 SQIVND (reference sequence). The CDR3 is 14 amino acids. V was cut by 9 bases and J by 3 bases, with 17 bases left in between. CDR3 amino acids: CASERRVPDYGYTF. CDR3 DNA sequence: TGTGCCAGCGAACGGCGAGTACCCGACTATGGCTACACCTTC.

In the case of this clone: The sample has other DNA sequences that encode this CDR3 too. This chain connects TRBV2 to TRBJ2-7, with D perhaps TRBD1 or TRBD2 (6 bases each). V gave up 8 bases and J gave up 7 bases, with 12 bases separating them. Germline V gives CDR1 SNHLY, CDR2 FYNNEI. This CDR3 spans 11 amino acids. As DNA, the CDR3 is TGTGCCAGCGAAAGGGGGGAGGAGCAGTACTTC. Translation gives CASERGEEQYF.

The V and J genes are TRBV28 and TRBJ1-4; D ambiguous. The CDR3 is 14 amino acids. Germline CDR1 MDHEN, CDR2 SYDVKM. V dropped 3 bases and J dropped 7 bases, with 12 bases sitting between them. CDR3: CASSLSRYLEKLFF. The CDR3 DNA follows: TGTGCCAGCAGTTTGAGCCGATACCTTGAAAAACTGTTTTTT.

This chain links TRBV29-1 with TRBJ1-2; TRBD1 matches at 7 bases. The germline V gene encodes CDR1 SQVTM and CDR2 ANQGSEA. J was trimmed by 2 bases and V by 0 bases; bases with no gene match: 3. This CDR3 contains 14 residues. CDR3 nucleotides: TGCAGCGTTGAAGATAGACAGGGAAACTATGGCTACACCTTC. Encoded protein: CSVEDRQGNYGYTF.

For this clone: This same CDR3 is encoded by further DNA sequences in the sample. The chain carries TRBV7-9 and TRBJ2-7; no clear D gene. Germline V lookup: CDR1 SEHNR, CDR2 FQNEAQ (reference sequence). Trimming left V 0 bases short and J 6 bases short, with 3 bases between. CDR3 size: 11 residues. The chain's CDR3 is CASSLAVEQYF. The CDR3 DNA follows: TGTGCCAGCAGCTTAGCTGTCGAGCAGTACTTC. The variable domain in full, with the rest retrieved from reference TRBV7-9 and TRBJ2-7, is DTGVSQNPRHKITKRGQNVTFRCDPISEHNRLYWYRQTLGQGPEFLTYFQNEAQLEKSRLLSDRFSAERPKGSFSTLEIQRTEQGDSAMYLCASSLAVEQYFGPGTRLTVT.

In nucleotides, the CDR3 is TGTGCCAGCAGTTACAAAGGGACTAGCGAACCCTACGAGCAGTACTTC. This translates into CASSYKGTSEPYEQYF. The V gene is TRBV6-5, the J gene TRBJ2-7, with 10 bases identical to TRBD2. Unmatched junction bases numbered 6, after V lost 2 bases and J lost 2 bases. Germline lookup yields CDR1 MNHEY and CDR2 SVGAGI. The CDR3 has 16 amino acids.

CDR3 region: CASSQDRNTGELFF. The CDR3 coding sequence is TGCGCCAGCAGCCAAGACCGAAACACCGGGGAGCTGTTTTTT. This sequence joins TRBV4-1 and TRBJ2-2, with unresolved D. The CDR3 is made up of 14 amino acids. Germline V gene data show CDR1 as MGHRA and CDR2 as YSYEKL. With 0 bases removed from V and 2 bases from J, the gap between germline ends came to 4 bases.

V is TRBV27 and J is TRBJ2-2; 10 bases are shared with TRBD2. The V gene's germline CDR1 is MNHEY and CDR2 SMNVEV (reference sequence). This CDR3 has 17 amino acids. With V trimmed by 4 bases and J by 4 bases, 9 bases remained unmatched. CDR3 residues: CASSSRTSGIFTGELFF. The CDR3 DNA reads as TGTGCCAGCAGTTCCCGGACTAGCGGCATATTCACCGGGGAGCTGTTTTTT.

This sequence joins TRBV7-9 and TRBJ2-3; D uncertain. Germline CDR1 SEHNR, CDR2 FQNEAQ (reference sequence). There are 16 residues in the CDR3. The V gene lost 1 base and the J gene lost 2 bases, with 13 bases spanning the gap. Here the CDR3 DNA reads TGTGCCAGCAGCTTAGGGGCAGGTGACCACACAGATACGCAGTATTTT. This sequence encodes CASSLGAGDHTDTQYF.

The chain uses TRBV15 and TRBJ1-2; a weak D match, TRBD1 (5 bases). There are 14 residues in the CDR3. Germline CDR1 is LNHNV and CDR2 is YYDKDF (reference sequence). With 0 bases removed from V and 7 bases from J, the gap between germline ends came to 12 bases. The CDR3 DNA is TGTGCCACCAGCAGAGATTCAAGGGGCTCTGGCTACACCTTC. This encodes CATSRDSRGSGYTF.

This chain connects TRBV27 to TRBJ2-7; D is ambiguous. The V gene's germline CDR1 is MNHEY and CDR2 SMNVEV (reference sequence). With 6 bases removed from V and 1 base from J, the gap between germline ends came to 19 bases. The CDR3 covers 16 residues. The CDR3 nucleotides read TGTGCCAGCAGCCACTCGGTAGGCCCCCTTTCCTACGAGCAGTACTTC. This translates into CASSHSVGPLSYEQYF.

This sequence joins TRBV11-2 and TRBJ1-2; D is ambiguous. Germline CDR1 is SGHAT and CDR2 is FQNNGV. The CDR3 totals 11 residues. The V gene lost 5 bases and the J gene lost 11 bases, with 12 bases spanning the gap. The DNA for the CDR3 is TGTGCCAGCAGCAACCCTAAAAGATACACCTTC. This encodes CASSNPKRYTF.

The V call is TRBV7-8, the J call TRBJ2-1; 7 nucleotides line up with TRBD2. Trimming cost V 3 bases and J 4 bases; bases outside gene matches: 6. Germline lookup yields CDR1 SGHVS and CDR2 FQNEAQ. This CDR3 is built from 15 residues. CDR3 loop: CASSLAQGGYNEQFF. In nucleotides, the CDR3 is TGTGCCAGCAGCTTGGCTCAGGGAGGGTACAATGAGCAGTTCTTC.

The chain is built from TRBV28 and TRBJ2-1; D is perhaps TRBD2 (7 bases). There are 16 residues in the CDR3. V was shortened by 5 bases and J by 8 bases, with 22 bases between the two germline ends. Germline loops: CDR1 MDHEN, CDR2 SYDVKM. The CDR3 DNA sequence: TGTGCCAGCAGTCTCCCTGTCCCCGGCGGGGGCCATGAGCAGTTCTTC. Translated: CASSLPVPGGGHEQFF.